These 24 T cell receptor beta chains were sequenced from one sample in a study of blood T cell repertoires in COVID-19. The data were produced by immunoSEQ multiplex PCR, yet TCRdb's version contains in-frame clones alone and is incomplete. Found here are over 25,000 clones, less than 85% of them singletons; the top ten hold under 45%. The sequenced sample consisted of peripheral blood. The receptor set was obtained from a woman older than 75 with acute or convalescent COVID-19.

The chain employs TRBV2 and TRBJ1-4; the match to TRBD1 covers 9 bases. Losses at the gene ends were 7 bases for V and 5 bases for J; bases not matched to a gene: 5. Germline V CDR1 and CDR2: SNHLY, FYNNEI. The CDR3 loop spans 14 amino acids. In nucleotides, the CDR3 is TGTGCCAGCAACGGCGGGACAGGGAATGAAAAACTGTTTTTT. Protein sequence: CASNGGTGNEKLFF.

This chain joins TRBV7-3 and TRBJ2-3; D is uncertain. CDR3 length: 13 amino acids. Trimming pared 2 bases from V and 2 bases from J, leaving 5 bases between. CDR1 is SGHTA and CDR2 is FQGTGA in the germline V gene. The CDR3 DNA follows: TGTGCCAGCAGCTTAGACTTCACAGATACGCAGTATTTT. It translates to CASSLDFTDTQYF.

V is TRBV15 and J is TRBJ1-2, with 10 bases identical to TRBD1. Trimming cost V 1 base and J 10 bases; bases outside gene matches: 6. Per the germline V gene, CDR1 is LNHNV and CDR2 is YYDKDF (reference sequence). This CDR3 spans 14 amino acids. In nucleotides, the CDR3 is TGTGCCACCAGCAGAGGGGGGACAGGGGCCCTCTACACCTTC. Its protein product is CATSRGGTGALYTF.

This chain connects TRBV27 to TRBJ2-5; possible D gene TRBD1, 6 bases. The germline CDR1 and CDR2 sequences are MNHEY and SMNVEV (reference sequence). CDR3 length: 15 residues. V gave up 1 base and J gave up 9 bases, with 18 bases separating them. This chain's CDR3 is CASSLWGGGLGPQYF. The CDR3 nucleotides are TGTGCCAGCAGTTTATGGGGTGGGGGCCTGGGACCCCAGTACTTC.

V usage is TRBV2 and J usage is TRBJ2-6; D unclear. This CDR3 is 14 amino acids long. CDR1 SNHLY and CDR2 FYNNEI come from the germline V gene. V was clipped by 3 bases and J by 1 base, with 4 bases between them. The CDR3, as DNA: TGTGCCAGCAGTGAGAGGTCTGGGGCCAACGTCCTGACTTTC. It translates to CASSERSGANVLTF. Full variable domain (remainder filled in from reference TRBV2 and TRBJ2-6): EPEVTQTPSHQVTQMGQEVILRCVPISNHLYFYWYRQILGQKVEFLVSFYNNEISEKSEIFDDQFSVERPDGSNFTLKIRSTKLEDSAMYFCASSERSGANVLTFGAGSRLTVL.

DNA for the CDR3: TGTGCCTGGAGTATAAGACAGGGGCGAGCTTTCTTT. This codes for CAWSIRQGRAFF. The V call is TRBV30, the J call TRBJ1-1; 8 nucleotides line up with TRBD1. CDR1 and CDR2 from the germline V gene are GTSNPN and SVGIG (reference sequence). V shed 2 bases, J shed 10 bases, and the junction held 6 bases outside the gene matches. There are 12 residues in the CDR3.

This clone has just one count. This chain joins TRBV29-1 and TRBJ1-2; 9 nucleotides line up with TRBD1. Germline CDR1 and CDR2: SQVTM and ANQGSEA. This CDR3 is 11 amino acids long. J was trimmed by 11 bases and V by 4 bases; bases with no gene match: 5. In DNA, the CDR3 is TGCAGCGTTGGAAGGACAGGGGTATACACCTTC. This codes for CSVGRTGVYTF.

The chain is built from TRBV9 and TRBJ2-1, with unresolved D. Trimming took off 3 bases at V and 0 bases at J, with 10 bases between the two ends. There are 15 residues in the CDR3. CDR1 is SGDLS, CDR2 YYNGEE, per germline. CDR3 DNA: TGTGCCAGCAGCGCACTCGTTAGCTCCTACAATGAGCAGTTCTTC. It specifies CASSALVSSYNEQFF.

The J gene is TRBJ1-5, the V gene TRBV28; TRBD1 is a possible D gene (5 bases). This CDR3 comprises 13 residues. Germline V CDR1 and CDR2: MDHEN, SYDVKM. V lost 6 bases, J lost 5 bases, and 11 bases lay in between. The CDR3 sequence: CASSHQGHQPQHF. The CDR3 nucleotides are TGTGCCAGCAGCCATCAGGGTCATCAGCCCCAGCATTTT.

This clone was found a few times. V gene TRBV28 combines with J gene TRBJ1-6; a possible D gene is TRBD1 (5 bases). The V end lost 6 bases, the J end lost 10 bases, and 19 bases lay between the germline ends. Germline loops: CDR1 MDHEN, CDR2 SYDVKM. This CDR3 region has 15 residues. The CDR3 DNA reads TGTGCCAGCAGCCCCACAGGAGGGGTGGTGTCACCCCTCCACTTT. This codes for CASSPTGGVVSPLHF. Looking up the rest from reference TRBV28 and TRBJ1-6 gives the full variable domain: DVKVTQSSRYLVKRTGEKVFLECVQDMDHENMFWYRQDPGLGLRLIYFSYDVKMKEKGDIPEGYSVSREKKERFSLILESASTNQTSMYLCASSPTGGVVSPLHFGNGTRLTVT.

This chain connects TRBV5-1 to TRBJ2-1, with 8 bases fitting TRBD1. There are 14 residues in the CDR3. Germline V CDR1 and CDR2: SGHRS, YFSETQ. V lost 1 base, J lost 5 bases, and 2 bases stayed unmatched. CDR3 amino acids: CASSLRTGHNEQFF. In nucleotides, the CDR3 is TGCGCCAGCAGCTTGCGGACAGGGCACAATGAGCAGTTCTTC.

The rearrangement joins TRBV5-5 to TRBJ2-5, with 10 bases that match TRBD2. There are 16 residues in the CDR3. With 1 base clipped from V and 1 base from J, the junction kept 4 bases outside the gene matches. The germline gives CDR1 SGHKS, CDR2 YYEKEE (reference sequence). The CDR3 protein is CASSLLPSGGQETQYF. In nucleotides, the CDR3 is TGTGCCAGCAGCTTGCTCCCTAGCGGGGGCCAAGAGACCCAGTACTTC.

The chain has TRBV9 and TRBJ2-2; D is possibly TRBD2 (6 bases). The germline V gene has CDR1 SGDLS and CDR2 YYNGEE. CDR3 length equals 14 residues. Trimming stripped 3 bases from V and 7 bases from J, with 13 bases between. In nucleotides, the CDR3 is TGTGCCAGCAGCGGATGGGGAGGAGGCGGGGAGCTGTTTTTT. This gives the protein CASSGWGGGGELFF.

V and J are TRBV7-8 and TRBJ1-1; D is perhaps TRBD1 (5 bases). The V gene lost 4 bases and the J gene lost 4 bases, with 10 bases spanning the gap. Germline lookup yields CDR1 SGHVS and CDR2 FQNEAQ. CDR3 length equals 13 residues. CDR3 region: CASSSGWGTEAFF. CDR3 coding DNA: TGTGCCAGCAGCTCAGGGTGGGGCACTGAAGCTTTCTTT.

The chain joins TRBV28 to TRBJ1-2; D remains ambiguous. The CDR3 extends over 15 amino acids. Trimming took 4 bases from V and 4 from J, leaving 16 bases between them. Germline CDR1 MDHEN, CDR2 SYDVKM. CDR3 nucleotide sequence: TGTGCCAGCAGTTCAACAGAACCTACGAGCTATGGCTACACCTTC. Translating it yields CASSSTEPTSYGYTF.

Only one count was recorded for this clone. The chain employs TRBV30 and TRBJ2-2; D may be TRBD1 (6 bases). CDR1 and CDR2 (germline): GTSNPN, SVGIG (reference sequence). This CDR3 has 18 residues. The V end was cut by 3 bases, the J end by 1 base, with 21 bases between. The CDR3 DNA reads TGTGCCTGGAGCTCAGGGGCGCAAGGCTTTAGGAACACCGGGGAGCTGTTTTTT. Protein: CAWSSGAQGFRNTGELFF.

Of note for this clone: The sample contains more than one DNA sequence encoding this CDR3. The chain has TRBV11-2 and TRBJ2-1; D is unresolved. The CDR3 extends over 12 amino acids. Germline V lookup: CDR1 SGHAT, CDR2 FQNNGV. The V and J ends lost 5 bases and 4 bases respectively, with 6 bases between them. This CDR3 is CASSPNYNEQFF. The DNA of the CDR3 is TGTGCCAGCAGCCCCAATTACAATGAGCAGTTCTTC.

The J gene is TRBJ2-7, the V gene TRBV7-2, with 9 bases matching TRBD2. Trimming cost V 2 bases and J 6 bases; bases outside gene matches: 11. This CDR3 has 16 amino acids. Germline CDR1 is SGHTA and CDR2 is FQGNSA. The CDR3 here is CASSLTPFSGRSEQYF. CDR3 sequence (DNA): TGTGCCAGCAGCTTAACCCCCTTTAGCGGGAGAAGCGAGCAGTACTTC.

The chain has TRBV7-2 and TRBJ2-1, with D tentatively TRBD2 (6 bases). The V gene's germline CDR1 is SGHTA and CDR2 FQGNSA. V was cut by 1 base and J by 3 bases, with 10 bases left in between. This CDR3 is built from 15 residues. The DNA of the CDR3 is TGTGCCAGCAGCTTAGTTGCGGGAAGCTACAATGAGCAGTTCTTC. Translated: CASSLVAGSYNEQFF. Full variable domain (missing parts from reference TRBV7-2 and TRBJ2-1): GAGVSQSPSNKVTEKGKDVELRCDPISGHTALYWYRQSLGQGLEFLIYFQGNSAPDKSGLPSDRFSAERTGGSVSTLTIQRTQQEDSAVYLCASSLVAGSYNEQFFGPGTRLTVL.

The chain joins TRBV11-2 to TRBJ2-2; tentatively, D is TRBD2 (7 bases). This CDR3 spans 17 amino acids. Looked up from germline, CDR1 is SGHAT and CDR2 is FQNNGV. V was clipped by 5 bases and J by 5 bases, with 21 bases between them. CDR3 in amino acids: CASSPGRGRGITGELFF. For the CDR3, the DNA is TGTGCCAGCAGCCCAGGGAGGGGCAGGGGAATTACCGGGGAGCTGTTTTTT.

The chain couples TRBV12-5 to TRBJ1-5, with TRBD1 matching over 8 bases. This CDR3 has 15 residues. CDR1 and CDR2 from the germline V gene are LGHNT and FRNRAP. V was clipped by 4 bases and J by 5 bases; unmatched bases: 7. The DNA for the CDR3 is TGTGCTAGTGGTTCCGGACAGGGAAGCGATCAGCCCCAGCATTTT. Protein sequence: CASGSGQGSDQPQHF.

The chain carries TRBV29-1 and TRBJ1-2; perhaps TRBD1 as D (6 bases). The CDR3 has 12 amino acids. V was shortened by 3 bases and J by 3 bases, with 8 bases between the two germline ends. Looked up from germline, CDR1 is SQVTM and CDR2 is ANQGSEA. The CDR3 loop is CSVDAGDYGYTF. The CDR3 region has the DNA TGCAGCGTTGACGCAGGGGACTATGGCTACACCTTC.

The chain joins TRBV29-1 to TRBJ2-1; D may be TRBD1 (6 bases). Trimming cost V 7 bases and J 11 bases, with 15 bases left between them. This CDR3 has 11 residues. CDR1 SQVTM and CDR2 ANQGSEA come from the germline V gene. The DNA of the CDR3 is TGCAGCGCCACTCTACAGGGAAAGCAGTTCTTC. Translating gives CSATLQGKQFF.

The chain recombines TRBV7-3 with TRBJ2-5; D might be TRBD2 (5 bases). This CDR3 is built from 12 residues. Looked up from germline, CDR1 is SGHTA and CDR2 is FQGTGA. V shed 5 bases and J shed 7 bases, with 11 bases lying between them. The CDR3 DNA sequence: TGTGCCAGCAGCGCCACCCGGGGGACCCAGTACTTC. It yields the protein CASSATRGTQYF.